This entry describes one T cell receptor beta chain. Many counts were recorded for this clonotype. The antigen it recognizes is unknown. Base-call qualities are not available, and no considerably larger clone is one nucleotide away. This sample is part of a study of CD8 T cells in ankylosing spondylitis (dated by TCRdb to about 2017). About the full investigation: The study set out to find disease-linked TCR variants by profiling T cell receptor beta repertoires in ankylosing spondylitis patients and healthy donors. Samples of peripheral blood were taken, and for ankylosing spondylitis patients, synovial fluid was collected as well. The full study cohort comprised 25 ankylosing spondylitis patients and 110 or so healthy donors. Broad study findings and their caveats: Blood from ankylosing spondylitis patients appeared to be characterized by a TCR beta motif composed of under 10 highly homologous amino acid variants. Some motif variants were previously reported in synovial fluid and blood of reactive arthritis patients, suggesting common disease-initiation mechanisms. In peripheral blood, the disease-linked clones were found at relatively low frequencies and had a CD8+ phenotype. The disease-linked clones were reported to be significantly enriched in matched synovial fluid samples from ankylosing spondylitis patients.

The sequencing machine was an Illumina HiSeq 2500. Quantitative 5'-RACE with molecular barcodes was the method used to prepare the TCR beta libraries. Per the source publication's procedure: A new computational method, built on a probabilistic model of VDJ rearrangement, was used to identify disease-linked TCR variants. TCRdb reworked the public reads: Q25 trimming with fastp, MiXCR clone assembly, productive beta chains retained. Entries that share a CDR3 protein sequence are merged under the most common genes and DNA. Here the V and J calls rest on TCRdb's processing, not on the authors' analysis. This sample holds about 500,000 distinct CDR3 sequences; about 13% were observed only once. The leading ten clones occupy around 7% of the sample. CDR1 SEHNR and CDR2 FQNEAQ were looked up in the germline V gene (reference sequence). The CDR3, from cysteine to phenylalanine, totals 14 residues. Only CDR3 DNA is held: 42 bases, read in frame from base 1. Between the V and J ends, shortened by 5 bases and 5 bases respectively, the junction contains 15 bases.

This sequence uses TRBV7-9 and TRBJ1-1; the D segment cannot be called with confidence. The sample taken for sequencing was blood, either unsorted or a sorted T cell fraction (not recorded which). The sequence derives from a male donor with ankylosing spondylitis. Here the CDR3 is given as CASSPGILSTEAFF. The sequenced DNA: TGTGCCAGCAGCCCGGGGATACTCTCGACTGAAGCTTTCTTT.